A single sample gave rise to the 28 T cell receptor beta chains below, sequenced in a study of cytomegalovirus exposure and HLA in healthy donors. Produced via immunoSEQ multiplex PCR; TCRdb's table is partial and in-frame only. The sample holds some 190,000 clones, around nine tenths seen once. The sample consisted of PBMCs. These TCRs come from a man under 40 in good health and CMV-seropositive.

This chain joins TRBV2 and TRBJ2-1, with TRBD2 identical over 11 bases. Trimming cost V 5 bases and J 5 bases; bases outside gene matches: 5. Germline lookup yields CDR1 SNHLY and CDR2 FYNNEI. CDR3 length equals 15 residues. This CDR3 is CASSRLAGSNNEQFF. DNA of the CDR3: TGTGCCAGCAGTCGACTAGCGGGGAGTAACAATGAGCAGTTCTTC.

This chain connects TRBV14 to TRBJ2-7; TRBD1 is a possible D gene (5 bases). V was shortened by 5 bases and J by 1 base, with 15 bases between the two germline ends. Germline CDR1 reads SGHDN; CDR2 reads FVKESK. This CDR3 region has 15 residues. Here the CDR3 DNA reads TGTGCCAGCAGCTCACTTCAGGGATCTTCCTACGAGCAGTACTTC. It yields the protein CASSSLQGSSYEQYF.

V is TRBV5-1 and J is TRBJ1-2; D is uncertain. The V gene lost 1 base and the J gene lost 3 bases, with 10 bases spanning the gap. There are 14 residues in the CDR3. CDR1 is SGHRS and CDR2 is YFSETQ in the germline V gene. The CDR3 protein is CASSLYREYYGYTF. CDR3 sequence (DNA): TGCGCCAGCAGCTTGTATCGGGAATACTATGGCTACACCTTC.

In DNA form, the CDR3 reads TGTGCCAGCAGTTACACAGGGACAGGGTTCAATTCACCCCTCCACTTT. Protein: CASSYTGTGFNSPLHF. This chain links TRBV6-6 with TRBJ1-6; TRBD1 matches 9 bases. CDR1 is MNHNY, CDR2 SVGAGI, per germline (reference sequence). CDR3 length: 16 amino acids. With V trimmed by 2 bases and J by 7 bases, 6 bases remained unmatched.

The chain employs TRBV9 and TRBJ1-1; 9 bases are a match to TRBD1. Germline V gene lookup returns CDR1 SGDLS and CDR2 YYNGEE. The CDR3 runs 14 residues. The trim removed 3 bases at V and 5 bases at J, leaving 5 bases unmatched. CDR3 in DNA: TGTGCCAGCAGCGAACAGGGGGCCGGGACTGAAGCTTTCTTT. As protein: CASSEQGAGTEAFF.

V and J are TRBV7-9 and TRBJ2-7, with D possibly being TRBD1 (6 bases). Trimming removed 3 bases from V and 6 bases from J, with 15 bases in between. CDR3 length equals 14 residues. CDR1 and CDR2 (germline): SEHNR, FQNEAQ (reference sequence). DNA for the CDR3: TGTGCCAGCAGCTTGAAGGGGGAGACGGGCGAGCAGTACTTC. It is translated as CASSLKGETGEQYF.

The chain carries TRBV30 and TRBJ2-7, with 7 bases lining up with TRBD1. V gave up 5 bases and J gave up 0 bases; unmatched junction bases: 4. Germline values: CDR1 GTSNPN, CDR2 SVGIG (reference sequence). The CDR3 contains 13 residues. The CDR3 protein is CAWRRDSSYEQYF. CDR3 nucleotides: TGTGCCTGGCGCCGGGACAGCTCCTACGAGCAGTACTTC.

The V gene is TRBV27, the J gene TRBJ2-5, with 10 bases identical to TRBD1. The CDR3 covers 16 residues. V lost 5 bases and J lost 5; bases outside the gene matches: 11. Germline V gene sequence: CDR1 MNHEY, CDR2 SMNVEV (reference sequence). This CDR3 is CASSRTTGGAGETQYF. The CDR3 region has the DNA TGTGCCAGCAGTCGGACGACAGGGGGCGCGGGGGAGACCCAGTACTTC.

The rearrangement links TRBV25-1 to TRBJ1-5; no clear D gene. Between the trimmed V and J ends, which lost 3 bases and 5 bases, there was a span of 11 bases. The germline gives CDR1 MGHDK, CDR2 SYGVNS. The CDR3 sequence is 14 residues long. Here the CDR3 reads CASSELGLYQPQHF. CDR3 DNA sequence: TGTGCCAGCAGTGAGTTGGGGTTGTATCAGCCCCAGCATTTT. The variable domain in full, with the rest retrieved from reference TRBV25-1 and TRBJ1-5, is EADIYQTPRYLVIGTGKKITLECSQTMGHDKMYWYQQDPGMELHLIHYSYGVNSTEKGDLSSESTVSRIRTEHFPLTLESARPSHTSQYLCASSELGLYQPQHFGDGTRLSIL.

This rearrangement joins TRBV15 to TRBJ2-1; 13 nucleotides line up with TRBD2. The CDR3 has 16 residues. Trimming took 4 bases from V and 8 from J; bases not matched to a gene: 8. Germline V CDR1 and CDR2: LNHNV, YYDKDF (reference sequence). This CDR3 is CATSTGTSGEVDEQFF. The CDR3, as DNA: TGTGCCACCAGCACCGGGACTAGCGGGGAGGTGGATGAGCAGTTCTTC.

J is TRBJ2-7 and V is TRBV5-1; a weak D match, TRBD1 (6 bases). Germline-derived CDR1 and CDR2 are SGHRS and YFSETQ. V lost 4 bases to trimming and J lost 2 bases, with 19 bases between them. The CDR3 totals 16 residues. The CDR3 is CASSLFPGQPTYEQYF. The CDR3 DNA follows: TGCGCCAGCAGCCTATTCCCAGGACAGCCCACCTACGAGCAGTACTTC.

The chain combines TRBV6-5 with TRBJ1-5, with a tentative D call TRBD1 (5 bases). V shed 0 bases and J shed 2 bases, with 8 bases lying between them. The CDR3 contains 15 residues. Germline V gene lookup returns CDR1 MNHEY and CDR2 SVGAGI. The DNA of the CDR3 is TGTGCCAGCAGTTACTCGTGGGGGGGCAATCAGCCCCAGCATTTT. It yields the protein CASSYSWGGNQPQHF.

This clone was recorded only once. V is TRBV6-6 and J is TRBJ2-7; no definite D call. Germline CDR1 and CDR2: MNHNY and SVGAGI (reference sequence). There are 14 residues in the CDR3. V lost 7 bases to trimming and J lost 0 bases, with 13 bases between them. In DNA, the CDR3 is TGTGCCAGCACCAAAGAGGAAAGCTCCTACGAGCAGTACTTC. It specifies CASTKEESSYEQYF.

The chain uses TRBV5-1 and TRBJ2-3; 9 bases fit TRBD1. With V trimmed by 4 bases and J by 2 bases, 5 bases remained unmatched. CDR3 length: 15 residues. Germline V gene sequence: CDR1 SGHRS, CDR2 YFSETQ. The CDR3 protein is CASSLQGAITDTQYF. DNA for the CDR3: TGCGCCAGCAGCCTACAGGGGGCCATCACAGATACGCAGTATTTT.

The chain is built from TRBV30 and TRBJ2-2; a possible D gene is TRBD1 (6 bases). V gave up 5 bases and J gave up 0 bases, with 10 bases separating them. The CDR3 contains 14 residues. Germline V gene data show CDR1 as GTSNPN and CDR2 as SVGIG (reference sequence). CDR3 in amino acids: CAWSGTTNTGELFF. DNA for the CDR3: TGTGCCTGGTCAGGGACAACGAACACCGGGGAGCTGTTTTTT.

The V gene is TRBV11-2, the J gene TRBJ2-7; D ambiguous. The CDR3 spans 17 residues. The germline V gene has CDR1 SGHAT and CDR2 FQNNGV. The V end was cut by 1 base, the J end by 2 bases, with 18 bases between. The CDR3 nucleotides are TGTGCCAGCAGCTTAGGTTTTGCAGCCGAGATAACCTACGAGCAGTACTTC. This codes for CASSLGFAAEITYEQYF. The whole variable domain, remainder taken from reference TRBV11-2 and TRBJ2-7, is EAGVAQSPRYKIIEKRQSVAFWCNPISGHATLYWYQQILGQGPKLLIQFQNNGVVDDSQLPKDRFSAERLKGVDSTLKIQPAKLEDSAVYLCASSLGFAAEITYEQYFGPGTRLTVT.

This chain links TRBV19 with TRBJ2-5; a possible D gene is TRBD2 (6 bases). V was trimmed by 3 bases and J by 5 bases, leaving 25 bases between them. There are 18 residues in the CDR3. Germline V gives CDR1 LNHDA, CDR2 SQIVND (reference sequence). Here the CDR3 reads CASSMWARRGGDGETQYF. The CDR3 DNA is TGTGCCAGTAGTATGTGGGCCCGACGGGGAGGCGACGGGGAGACCCAGTACTTC.

The chain recombines TRBV14 with TRBJ2-5, with D possibly matching TRBD2 (6 bases). Germline assignment: CDR1 SGHDN and CDR2 FVKESK. CDR3 size: 15 residues. Trimming removed 0 bases at V and 4 bases at J, with 12 bases between. CDR3 in DNA: TGTGCCAGCAGCCAAGAGTGGTTCGGGGGAGAGACCCAGTACTTC. Its translation: CASSQEWFGGETQYF.

The chain links TRBV5-1 to TRBJ2-1; 7 nucleotides line up with TRBD1. Trimming took 0 bases from V and 6 from J; bases not matched to a gene: 12. Germline V gene sequence: CDR1 SGHRS, CDR2 YFSETQ. CDR3 length: 17 residues. CDR3 sequence reads: CASSLEGRQGGFNEQFF. The CDR3 nucleotides are TGCGCCAGCAGCTTGGAAGGGAGACAGGGCGGTTTCAATGAGCAGTTCTTC. Looking up the rest from reference TRBV5-1 and TRBJ2-1 gives the full variable domain: KAGVTQTPRYLIKTRGQQVTLSCSPISGHRSVSWYQQTPGQGLQFLFEYFSETQRNKGNFPGRFSGRQFSNSRSEMNVSTLELGDSALYLCASSLEGRQGGFNEQFFGPGTRLTVL.

The V call is TRBV2, the J call TRBJ2-6, with a possible D match to TRBD2 (6 bases). The CDR3 contains 14 residues. Germline V gives CDR1 SNHLY, CDR2 FYNNEI. V lost 7 bases to trimming and J lost 4 bases, with 11 bases between them. The CDR3 sequence: CASKGGAGANVLTF. CDR3 nucleotides: TGTGCCAGCAAGGGAGGAGCCGGGGCCAACGTCCTGACTTTC.

The chain couples TRBV19 to TRBJ1-5, with D unclear. The CDR3 contains 13 residues. Trimming shortened V by 5 bases and J by 0 bases, and 5 bases separated the two germline ends. Germline assignment: CDR1 LNHDA and CDR2 SQIVND (reference sequence). The CDR3 protein is CASSLNSNQPQHF. DNA of the CDR3: TGTGCCAGTAGTCTTAATAGCAATCAGCCCCAGCATTTT. The full variable domain, its missing parts supplied by reference TRBV19 and TRBJ1-5, is DGGITQSPKYLFRKEGQNVTLSCEQNLNHDAMYWYRQDPGQGLRLIYYSQIVNDFQKGDIAEGYSVSREKKESFPLTVTSAQKNPTAFYLCASSLNSNQPQHFGDGTRLSIL.

The chain couples TRBV4-1 to TRBJ1-2, with D possibly being TRBD1 (5 bases). The CDR3 consists of 17 residues. Germline V gene lookup returns CDR1 MGHRA and CDR2 YSYEKL. Trimming removed 1 base at V and 4 bases at J, with 19 bases between. CDR3 sequence: CASSQGLEGFRGYGYTF. In DNA, the CDR3 is TGCGCCAGCAGCCAAGGGCTCGAGGGTTTTAGGGGCTATGGCTACACCTTC.

V and J are TRBV27 and TRBJ1-1; tentatively, D is TRBD1 (5 bases). With 7 bases removed from V and 0 bases from J, the gap between germline ends came to 9 bases. There are 13 residues in the CDR3. Looked up from germline, CDR1 is MNHEY and CDR2 is SMNVEV (reference sequence). CDR3 residues: CASTGRMNTEAFF. As DNA, the CDR3 is TGTGCCAGCACGGGACGGATGAACACTGAAGCTTTCTTT.

V usage is TRBV29-1 and J usage is TRBJ2-7; the D is unclear. The CDR3 loop spans 12 amino acids. The germline V and J ends were trimmed by 4 bases and 2 bases, with 9 bases remaining between them. Germline V gene sequence: CDR1 SQVTM, CDR2 ANQGSEA. CDR3 sequence (DNA): TGCAGCGTTGGTCGCAGACCCTACGAGCAGTACTTC. It yields the protein CSVGRRPYEQYF.

The chain combines TRBV7-8 with TRBJ2-1; TRBD1 agrees at 8 bases. V trimming: 1 base; J trimming: 5 bases; junction bases outside the gene matches: 4. The CDR3 is 15 amino acids. Per germline, CDR1 SGHVS and CDR2 FQNEAQ. The CDR3: CASSLGQGANNEQFF. For the CDR3, the DNA is TGTGCCAGCAGCTTAGGGCAGGGGGCAAACAATGAGCAGTTCTTC.

The DNA of the CDR3 is TGCAGCGCCGGACTAGCGGGAGCAGACGAGCAGTACTTC. Translation gives CSAGLAGADEQYF. The rearrangement joins TRBV29-1 to TRBJ2-7; TRBD2 aligns across 13 bases. The germline V gene has CDR1 SQVTM and CDR2 ANQGSEA. V was clipped by 7 bases and J by 5 bases; unmatched bases: 5. There are 13 residues in the CDR3.

The chain employs TRBV29-1 and TRBJ1-1; 7 bases line up with TRBD1. With 7 bases clipped from V and 1 base from J, the junction kept 9 bases outside the gene matches. The CDR3 has 14 residues. Germline CDR1 reads SQVTM; CDR2 reads ANQGSEA. CDR3 region: CSATGALGNTEAFF. CDR3 bases: TGCAGCGCTACAGGGGCCCTAGGGAACACTGAAGCTTTCTTT.

This clone was found once. The V and J genes are TRBV5-6 and TRBJ2-7; 8 bases are shared with TRBD1. The CDR3 totals 14 residues. CDR1 SGHDT and CDR2 YYEEEE come from the germline V gene. V gave up 0 bases and J gave up 7 bases; unmatched junction bases: 6. This chain's CDR3 is CASSLVQGAREQYF. The CDR3 nucleotides read TGTGCCAGCAGCTTGGTTCAGGGGGCAAGAGAGCAGTACTTC.